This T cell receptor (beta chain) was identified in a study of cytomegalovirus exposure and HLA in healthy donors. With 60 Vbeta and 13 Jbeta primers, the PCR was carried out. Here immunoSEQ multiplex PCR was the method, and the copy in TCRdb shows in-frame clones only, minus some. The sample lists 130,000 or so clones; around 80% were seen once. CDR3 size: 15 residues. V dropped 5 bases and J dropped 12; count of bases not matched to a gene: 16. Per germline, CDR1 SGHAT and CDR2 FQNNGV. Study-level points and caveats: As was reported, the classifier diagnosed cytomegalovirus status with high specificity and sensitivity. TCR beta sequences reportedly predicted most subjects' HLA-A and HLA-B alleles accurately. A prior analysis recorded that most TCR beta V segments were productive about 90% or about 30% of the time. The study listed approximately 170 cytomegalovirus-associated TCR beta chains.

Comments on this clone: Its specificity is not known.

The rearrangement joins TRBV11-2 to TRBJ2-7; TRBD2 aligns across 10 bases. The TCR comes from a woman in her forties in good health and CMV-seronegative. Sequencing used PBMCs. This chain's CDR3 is CASSHTKRLAGELYF. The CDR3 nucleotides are TGTGCCAGCAGCCATACTAAACGCCTAGCGGGAGAATTGTACTTC.